Listed below are T cell receptor beta chains from one sample, sequenced in a study of T-cell memory formation after mild COVID-19. Via MiXCR, TCRdb re-called the 5' RACE reads, giving one row per CDR3 protein. This table holds about 340,000 distinct CDR3 sequences, over 10% found once. The sample was PBMCs or a T cell subset sorted from them (not recorded which). Every receptor here comes from a young man who had mild COVID-19 (a few samples of this study predate the infection). Cell type and time point are not known. The CDR3 runs from the conserved cysteine through the conserved F or W. The order of the fields is CDR3 protein, CDR3 DNA, V gene, D gene, J gene, clone size. D genes are given only for firm matches. A row's size may be missing; if present it is once, few, many or a size class.

CATNGGSSYNEQFF TGTGCCACCAACGGGGGGAGCTCCTACAATGAGCAGTTCTTC TRBV25-1 TRBD2 TRBJ2-1 -
CASRPHGRENYGYTF TGTGCCAGCAGACCCCATGGACGGGAAAACTATGGCTACACCTTC TRBV6-5 - TRBJ1-2 few
CASRRGGEETQYF TGTGCCAGCAGGCGTGGGGGCGAAGAGACCCAGTACTTC TRBV7-2 - TRBJ2-5 -
CASSVRDTIYF TGTGCCAGCAGTGTAAGGGACACCATATATTTT TRBV2 - TRBJ1-3 -
CASSLAQMAFF TGCGCCAGCAGCTTAGCCCAGATGGCTTTCTTT TRBV5-1 - TRBJ1-1 few
CASSQDPNPGTGNTEAFF TGCGCCAGCAGCCAAGACCCGAACCCCGGGACAGGGAACACTGAAGCTTTCTTT TRBV4-3 TRBD1 TRBJ1-1 few
CASTNGKLAKNIQYF TGTGCCAGCACCAACGGAAAACTAGCCAAAAACATTCAGTACTTC TRBV6-2/TRBV6-3 - TRBJ2-4 few
CATSDLVHNYGYTF TGTGCCACCAGTGATTTGGTTCATAACTATGGCTACACCTTC TRBV24-1 - TRBJ1-2 -
CASSEGLAGANTGELFF TGTGCCAGCAGCGAGGGACTAGCGGGGGCGAACACCGGGGAGCTGTTTTTT TRBV2 TRBD2 TRBJ2-2 many
CSVEDAGADGSDEQFF TGCAGCGTTGAGGACGCGGGGGCCGATGGTTCAGATGAGCAGTTCTTC TRBV29-1 - TRBJ2-1 medium-sized
CASSRGLAGAMQETQYF TGTGCCAGTAGTAGGGGACTAGCGGGGGCTATGCAAGAGACCCAGTACTTC TRBV19 TRBD2 TRBJ2-5 many
CASSPSTNTGELFF TGTGCCAGCAGCCCGTCAACGAACACCGGGGAGCTGTTTTTT TRBV7-2 - TRBJ2-2 few
CASSLEGAGTQYF TGTGCCAGCAGCTTAGAGGGTGCCGGGACGCAGTATTTT TRBV7-9 - TRBJ2-3 many
CASSQDRDQPQHF TGCGCCAGCAGCCAAGATAGGGATCAGCCCCAGCATTTT TRBV4-3 - TRBJ1-5 many
CASSLGWGVNEKLFF TGTGCCAGCAGCTTAGGTTGGGGGGTTAATGAAAAACTGTTTTTT TRBV7-8 - TRBJ1-4 -
CASSSGGQTQYF TGTGCCAGCAGTTCAGGGGGCCAGACCCAGTACTTC TRBV2 TRBD1 TRBJ2-5 -
CASSLWGSPIGDEQFF TGCGCCAGCAGCTTGTGGGGGTCCCCCATCGGTGATGAGCAGTTCTTC TRBV5-1 - TRBJ2-1 many
CASKGVTDTQYF TGTGCCAGCAAGGGGGTGACAGATACGCAGTATTTT TRBV12-3/TRBV12-4 - TRBJ2-3 -
CASSFLLGGPGEQFF TGTGCCAGCAGTTTTTTACTCGGGGGGCCGGGAGAGCAGTTCTTC TRBV12-3/TRBV12-4 - TRBJ2-1 few
CASSPGYSGGTDTQYF TGTGCCAGCAGCCCCGGTTACAGCGGGGGCACAGATACGCAGTATTTT TRBV4-2 TRBD2 TRBJ2-3 -
CASAKLLGQENQPQHF TGTGCCAGCGCCAAACTTCTCGGACAGGAGAATCAGCCCCAGCATTTT TRBV21-1 - TRBJ1-5 -
CASRGLFTGELFF TGTGCCAGCAGAGGACTTTTCACCGGGGAGCTGTTTTTT TRBV6-5 - TRBJ2-2 many